These 7 T cell receptor beta chains were all obtained from the same sample, sequenced in a study of T cells in women clearing cervical HPV infection. Sequenced by immunoSEQ multiplex PCR; TCRdb stores in-frame clones only, minus some. This repertoire includes over 25,000 clones. The material sequenced was blood buffy coat. These receptors all come from a woman aged 18 to 75 with a cervical HPV16 infection that either progressed to CIN3+ or cleared (not recorded which).

Measured by frequency, this clone is medium-sized (0.01 to 0.1%). The read gets to within 3 residues of the CDR3 end, and the germline J gene fills in the rest. The J gene is TRBJ1-5, the V gene TRBV23-1, with 7 bases that match TRBD1. TRBV23-1 falls under the ORF class, with uncertain function. V dropped 6 bases and J dropped 0; count of bases not matched to a gene: 14. The CDR3 runs 18 residues. The chain's CDR3 is CASSPPKEGAHSNQPQHF. Incomplete CDR3 DNA: TGCGCCAGCAGCCCCCCCAAGGAGGGGGCGCATAGCAATCAGCCC.

A note on this clone: The read gets to within 3 residues of the CDR3 end, and the germline J gene fills in the rest. This chain uses TRBV4-2 with TRBJ2-1; TRBD2 agrees at 14 bases. The CDR3 consists of 18 residues. The junction had 7 bases not matched to a gene; V was cut back by 4 bases and J by 2 bases. Per the germline V gene, CDR1 is LGHNA and CDR2 is YNFKEQ. CDR3 DNA, as far as it was read: TGTGCCAGCAGCCCGGGACTAGCGGGAGCAGCCGCCTACAATGAG. It specifies CASSPGLAGAAAYNE. The full CDR3 protein reads CASSPGLAGAAAYNEQFF.

As concerns this clone: The read halts 3 residues ahead of the CDR3 end, with the missing end drawn from the germline J gene. J is TRBJ1-2 and V is TRBV19; D not resolved. The CDR3 is 11 residues long. CDR1 LNHDA and CDR2 SQIVND come from the germline V gene (reference sequence). Here the CDR3 reads CASSIAGGYTF. The covered CDR3 bases are TGTGCCAGTAGTATCGCCGGGGGC.

Concerning this clone: The sequenced fragment ends 3 residues before the CDR3 boundary, so the rest is inferred from the germline J gene. The genes are TRBV5-6 and TRBJ1-2, with no clear D. Trimming removed 0 bases at V and 4 bases at J, with 10 bases between. CDR1 and CDR2 (germline): SGHDT, YYEEEE. The CDR3 length is 14 residues. CDR3 protein: CASSLGVSFYGYTF. The part of the CDR3 DNA that was read is TGTGCCAGCAGCTTGGGCGTTTCATTCTATGGC.

Details on this clone: With the read ending 3 residues before the CDR3 end, the germline J gene is used to fill in that end. The genes are TRBV19 and TRBJ2-1, with 11 bases fitting TRBD2. J gave up 3 bases and V 5 bases, and 3 bases lay outside the gene matches. Germline CDR1 LNHDA, CDR2 SQIVND (reference sequence). The CDR3 has 15 residues. The CDR3 DNA, read in part, is TGTGCCAGTAGTCCCGGGACTAGCGGCTACAATGAG. Translating gives CASSPGTSGYNE. Given in full, the CDR3 is CASSPGTSGYNEQFF.

About this clone itself: The sequence runs out 3 residues before the end of the CDR3; the remainder is reconstructed from the germline J gene. The rearrangement links TRBV2 to TRBJ2-2; 7 bases fit TRBD1. The germline V gene encodes CDR1 SNHLY and CDR2 FYNNEI. CDR3 size: 13 residues. CDR3: CASTGQTSMALFF. The CDR3 bases that were read are TGTGCCAGCACGGGACAGACCTCGATGGCG.

This clone counts as medium-sized (0.01 to 0.1%) by frequency. From the germline J gene comes the end of the CDR3, since the read stops 3 residues before it. The genes are TRBV29-1 and TRBJ2-3, with 7 positions matching TRBD2. After removal of 4 bases from V and 3 bases from J, the junction contained 4 bases not matched to a gene. The CDR3 covers 13 residues. CDR1 is SQVTM, CDR2 ANQGSEA, per germline. CDR3 loop: CSVGEGWTDTQYF. The sequenced CDR3 bases are TGCAGCGTTGGGGAGGGGTGGACAGATACG.